This TCR beta chain was obtained from a study of type 1 regulatory T cells. Study in general: This in vitro CD4 product, T-allo10, is enriched for Tr1 cells and alloantigen-specific. Findings of the study overall: Type 1 regulatory T cells had a more restricted TCR repertoire than non-type 1 regulatory T cells.

TCRdb re-called the reads through MiXCR, storing one row per CDR3 protein. The sample holds 60,000 to 70,000 distinct CDR3 sequences; about 48% are singletons and the top ten take about 2.1%. In regard to this clonotype: Its specificity is not known.

The sequence came from a human donor in good health. The sequencing sample was made of cultured non-Tr1 T cells, either the whole culture or a sorted T cell fraction (not recorded which).

The CDR3 reads CASSLGGAIRGELFF. CDR3 bases: TGTGCCAGCAGTTTAGGGGGGGCGATTCGCGGGGAGCTGTTTTTT. The chain combines TRBV27 with TRBJ2-2; D perhaps matches TRBD2 (7 bases). The V end lost 2 bases, the J end lost 7 bases, and 14 bases lay between the germline ends. Germline-derived CDR1 and CDR2 are MNHEY and SMNVEV (reference sequence). The CDR3 is 15 residues long.